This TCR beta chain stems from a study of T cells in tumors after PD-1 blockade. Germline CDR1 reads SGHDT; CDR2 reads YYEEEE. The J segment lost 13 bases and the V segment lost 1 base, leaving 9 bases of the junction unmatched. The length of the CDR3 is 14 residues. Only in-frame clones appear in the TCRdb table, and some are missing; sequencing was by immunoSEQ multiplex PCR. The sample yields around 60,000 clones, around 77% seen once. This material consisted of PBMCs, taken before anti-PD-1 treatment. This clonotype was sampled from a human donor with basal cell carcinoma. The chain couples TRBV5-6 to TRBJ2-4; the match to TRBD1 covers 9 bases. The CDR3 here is CASSLITGGSSQYF. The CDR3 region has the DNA TGTGCCAGCAGCTTGATTACAGGGGGCAGTTCCCAGTACTTC.